The T cell receptor (beta chain) under discussion was sequenced for a study of PD-L1 blockade in urothelial cancer. Method: immunoSEQ multiplex PCR; TCRdb's copy keeps in-frame clones and lacks some. The table lists approximately 52,000 clones, around 79% of them singletons. From germline, CDR1 is MGHRA and CDR2 YSYEKL. This CDR3 is built from 12 residues. This clone was detected once. One end of the junction is discordant with germline, which a read error may explain. Time point reported: pretreatment peripheral blood. The chain has TRBV4-1 and TRBJ2-4; D might be TRBD1 (5 bases). The sample here was PBMCs, taken around atezolizumab (anti-PD-L1) treatment. The sequence was collected from a man between 70 and 80 years old with urothelial cancer. The CDR3 sequence: CASSQDLRTINF. In DNA, the CDR3 is TGCGCCAGCAGCCAAGATCTAAGGACAATCAACTTC.